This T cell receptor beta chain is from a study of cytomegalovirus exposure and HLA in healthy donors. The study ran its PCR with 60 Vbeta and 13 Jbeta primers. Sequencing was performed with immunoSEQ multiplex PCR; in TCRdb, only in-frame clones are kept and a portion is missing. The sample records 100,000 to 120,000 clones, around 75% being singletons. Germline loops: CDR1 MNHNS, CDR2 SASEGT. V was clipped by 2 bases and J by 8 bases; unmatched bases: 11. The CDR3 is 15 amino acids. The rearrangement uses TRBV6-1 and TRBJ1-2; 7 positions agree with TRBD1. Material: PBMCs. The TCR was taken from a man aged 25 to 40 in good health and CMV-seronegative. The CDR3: CASSEQETGISGYTF. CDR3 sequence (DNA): TGTGCCAGCAGTGAACAGGAGACAGGGATCTCCGGCTACACCTTC.